The following is a T cell receptor (beta chain) sequence with its context. Its antigen is not yet known. Base qualities are not recorded, but no much larger clone differs from it by a single base. Amplification of TCR beta CDR3 regions was carried out from RNA transcripts. The first round of RT-PCR for the TCR CDR3 was performed with the HTBI primer set and the Qiagen OneStep RT-PCR kit. Libraries were constructed in a second round of multiplex PCR, after which size selection and purification were carried out. Paired-end sequencing of the libraries was performed with 100 bp reads on an Illumina HiSeq2000. The study's processing was this. SOAPnuke was used to process the raw data, with reads discarded if the reads contained adapters or uncalled bases, had a mean Phred below 15, or lacked an exact constant-primer or identifier match. High-quality paired reads were merged with COPE v1.2.5, and unique nucleotide sequences were defined as clonotypes. MiTCR v1.1 was used to align clonotypes to the IMGT TRBV, TRBD and TRBJ reference segments. The analysis was restricted to V-J combinations with a frequency above 0.0001, which together covered 99.2% of the repertoires. The TCS score was defined as the ratio of F50 (clonal expansion) to E x V (chaos), calculated using BLOSUM62-based TCRdist between CDR3 peptides within each V-J. Welch's t-statistics and random forest reduced 450 to 600 V-J features to 10 to 15, which were used in a naive Bayes classifier (R e1071). The public reads were reanalyzed by TCRdb: fastp trimming at Q25, MiXCR alignment, in-frame beta chains only. Every distinct CDR3 protein forms one entry, paired with its most common genes and DNA. In this record, the V and J calls reflect TCRdb's handling and not the investigators' own analysis. The sample table shows over 250,000 distinct CDR3 sequences, and 12% to 15% are seen once. The top ten clonotypes cover approximately 35% of the sample.

The entry originates in a study of T cells in Graves' hyperthyroidism and ophthalmopathy (dated by TCRdb to between 2017 and 2020). With respect to the entire study: Peripheral blood samples were taken at initial diagnosis, before any treatment was given. Prospective prediction of ophthalmopathy was tested in an independent validation cohort of some 20 hyperthyroidism patients and 17 patients who later progressed to ophthalmopathy. TCR Vbeta CDR3 sequencing of approximately 140 peripheral blood samples (fewer than 45 ophthalmopathy, 75 to 80 hyperthyroidism and roughly 17 progressor patients) is reported in the paper. Thyroid tissue and blood T-cell repertoires from roughly 6 Graves' hyperthyroidism patients were also compared in the study. A discovery cohort of about a hundred patients, approximately 45 with Graves' ophthalmopathy and approximately 55 with stable Graves' hyperthyroidism, was used to find distinguishing TCR V-J signatures. Once sampling was done, hyperthyroidism patients were given methimazole at a starting dose of 30 mg daily, whereas ophthalmopathy patients were given high-dose intravenous methylprednisolone. The 100 discovery patients were divided at random into training and test sets in a 7:3 ratio.

From a lookup of the germline V gene (reference sequence), CDR1 and CDR2 are GTSNPN and SVGIG. Relative to germline, V is missing 3 bases and J is missing 6 bases, with 5 bases of the junction outside any gene match. Measured from the cysteine to the phenylalanine, the CDR3 is 14 residues long. Only the CDR3 part of the read is kept: 42 bases, read in frame from the first base. In the ophthalmopathy patients, disease was moderately to severely active, with a Clinical Activity Score of 3 or more, a NOSPECS grade of 4 or more, and a duration of less than 3 months. The study excluded patients with uncontrolled infections, other autoimmune diseases, pregnancy or lactation. Diagnoses were established on the basis of clinical symptoms, serum thyroxine and TRAb, thyroid ultrasound, and orbital computed tomography. PBMCs were isolated from 7.5 to 10 ml of fresh peripheral blood by Ficoll-Paque density gradient centrifugation. Total RNA was extracted using Trizol reagent, and RNA quality was assessed on an Agilent 2100 Bioanalyzer.

Results and caveats for the whole study, not just this receptor: Most expanded thyroid clonotypes (frequency above 0.001) were also detected in blood, suggesting blood repertoires may reflect thyroid immune responses. In validation, progression to ophthalmopathy was predicted by the model with roughly 69% sensitivity and roughly 76% specificity, a median of roughly 6.4 months before onset. A model built on a 13 V-J signature distinguished ophthalmopathy from stable hyperthyroidism, reaching 85% to 90% sensitivity and 81.08% specificity in cross-validation and 80%/75% in testing. Sample size was not statistically predetermined, and investigators were not blinded to group allocation.

This receptor was identified in a woman aged 35 to 49 with Graves' ophthalmopathy. The source material was blood. The chain was built from TRBV30 and TRBJ1-6, with 7 bases aligning to TRBD1. The CDR3 region has the sequence CAWSGTVGNSPLHF. The DNA is as follows: TGTGCCTGGAGCGGGACAGTGGGTAATTCACCCCTCCACTTT.